This T cell receptor (beta chain) was identified in a study of T cells in Graves' hyperthyroidism and ophthalmopathy. Whole-study context: The authors collected peripheral blood at initial diagnosis, before any treatment. Study results and limitations: Most clonotypes that expanded in the thyroid above 0.001 also showed up in blood.

TCR beta CDR3 region amplification was performed from RNA transcripts. HTBI primers were used for first-round RT-PCR of the TCR CDR3. One entry per CDR3 protein, called by TCRdb with MiXCR from the multiplex PCR reads. The sample contains approximately 420,000 distinct CDR3 sequences, roughly 13% of which appear only once. Of note for this clonotype: Its target is unknown.

The CDR3 runs to 16 residues. Germline lookup yields CDR1 SGHKS and CDR2 YYEKEE (reference sequence). Trimming removed 2 bases from V and 5 bases from J; junction bases left unmatched: 8. Hyperthyroidism was newly diagnosed in patients aged 18 to 65 (duration under 2 months). Exclusions: uncontrolled infection, other autoimmune disease, pregnancy, lactation. This sequence originates from a woman under 30 with Graves' hyperthyroidism. The chain uses TRBV5-5 and TRBJ2-2; 8 bases match TRBD2. Material for sequencing was blood. The CDR3 sequence is CASSLQAGVRTGELFF. CDR3 coding DNA: TGTGCCAGCAGCTTACAAGCGGGAGTTCGGACCGGGGAGCTGTTTTTT. Filled out from reference TRBV5-5 and TRBJ2-2, the complete variable domain reads DAGVTQSPTHLIKTRGQQVTLRCSPISGHKSVSWYQQVLGQGPQFIFQYYEKEERGRGNFPDRFSARQFPNYSSELNVNALLLGDSALYLCASSLQAGVRTGELFFGEGSRLTVL.